Each of the 21 T cell receptor beta chains below was sequenced from the same sample in a study of blood T cell repertoires in COVID-19. Some clones are missing from TCRdb's copy, which holds only in-frame ones; the method was immunoSEQ multiplex PCR. The data contain under 55,000 clones, approximately 81% of them seen just once; the ten biggest clones take up about 2.6%. The sequenced material came from peripheral blood. The origin of the receptors is a man between 45 and 60 years old with acute or convalescent COVID-19.

With regard to this clone: A read error may produce the germline difference seen at one junction end. The gene calls are TRBV7-7 and TRBJ2-2; 7 bases are shared with TRBD2. CDR1 is SSHAT and CDR2 is FNYEAQ in the germline V gene (reference sequence). CDR3 length equals 16 residues. In DNA, the CDR3 is TGTGCTAGCAGCTTTCTAGGACTAGAGAACACCGGGGAGCTGTTTTTT. Translation: CASSFLGLENTGELFF.

The chain couples TRBV19 to TRBJ1-3; 7 nucleotides agree with TRBD1. The CDR3 runs to 18 residues. Germline assignment: CDR1 LNHDA and CDR2 SQIVND (reference sequence). V trimming: 3 bases; J trimming: 0 bases; junction bases outside the gene matches: 11. The chain's CDR3 is CASSIRTGSLLSGNTIYF. The CDR3 DNA reads TGTGCCAGTAGTATCCGGACAGGATCATTACTCTCTGGAAACACCATATATTTT.

In its sample, this clone was seen a few times. The chain is built from TRBV9 and TRBJ1-4; weak D call: TRBD1 (5 bases). This CDR3 has 14 residues. Deletions cut 5 bases from V and 4 bases from J, with 12 bases between. Germline V lookup: CDR1 SGDLS, CDR2 YYNGEE. For the CDR3, the DNA is TGTGCCAGCAGTTCTAGGGGTGATAATGAAAAACTGTTTTTT. Translating gives CASSSRGDNEKLFF.

This clone was counted between two and nine times. The chain is built from TRBV5-1 and TRBJ1-2; possibly TRBD1 for D (6 bases). V was cut by 4 bases and J by 1 base, with 11 bases left in between. Germline CDR1 is SGHRS and CDR2 is YFSETQ. The CDR3 runs 14 residues. CDR3 DNA: TGCGCCAGCAGCGGGGGGGCTCTTAACTATGGCTACACCTTC. Protein product: CASSGGALNYGYTF.

This clone was detected a few times. The gene calls are TRBV10-1 and TRBJ2-7, with TRBD1 identical over 9 bases. The CDR3 loop spans 14 amino acids. CDR1 WNHNN and CDR2 SYGVQD come from the germline V gene (reference sequence). V was pared by 6 bases and J by 3 bases, with 6 bases of the junction left unmatched. CDR3 bases: TGCGCCAGCAGCCCCGGGACAGGGATCTACGAGCAGTACTTC. Amino acid sequence: CASSPGTGIYEQYF.

The rearrangement joins TRBV19 to TRBJ2-6; possible D gene TRBD1, 6 bases. Trimming took 9 bases from V and 3 from J, leaving 12 bases between them. This CDR3 is 14 amino acids long. CDR1 is LNHDA and CDR2 is SQIVND in the germline V gene (reference sequence). CDR3 sequence reads: CASSRGSGANVLTF. As DNA, the CDR3 is TGTGCCAGCAGCAGGGGAAGTGGGGCCAACGTCCTGACTTTC.

The CDR3 protein is CASSEGRPPYEQYF. In nucleotides, the CDR3 is TGCGCCAGCAGTGAAGGCAGGCCCCCCTACGAGCAGTACTTC. The chain is built from TRBV10-1 and TRBJ2-7, with no clear D. Germline V gene lookup returns CDR1 WNHNN and CDR2 SYGVQD (reference sequence). Trimming pared 3 bases from V and 2 bases from J, leaving 11 bases between. This CDR3 spans 14 amino acids.

The chain uses TRBV6-4 and TRBJ1-5, with unresolved D. Trimming removed 7 bases from V and 14 bases from J, with 15 bases in between. The CDR3 is made up of 11 amino acids. Germline V gene sequence: CDR1 MRHNA, CDR2 SNTAGT. The CDR3 nucleotides read TGTGCCAGCACCTACGGCGGGTCCAAGCATTTT. Translation: CASTYGGSKHF.

This clone came up a few times. The chain is built from TRBV5-1 and TRBJ2-2, with 10 bases identical to TRBD1. The CDR3 sequence is 18 residues long. The germline V gene has CDR1 SGHRS and CDR2 YFSETQ. The J segment lost 6 bases and the V segment lost 3 bases, leaving 14 bases of the junction unmatched. CDR3 sequence reads: CASSSLRAGGTGAGELFF. The CDR3 DNA reads as TGCGCCAGCAGCTCCCTACGGGCTGGCGGGACAGGGGCCGGGGAGCTGTTTTTT.

This clone is deemed medium-sized. V and J are TRBV7-6 and TRBJ2-2; D is perhaps TRBD2 (6 bases). CDR3 size: 15 residues. The V end lost 5 bases, the J end lost 5 bases, and 15 bases lay between the germline ends. Per germline, CDR1 SGHVS and CDR2 FNYEAQ. This CDR3 reads CASSQRVGGTGELFF. The DNA of the CDR3 is TGTGCCAGCAGCCAGAGAGTGGGAGGTACCGGGGAGCTGTTTTTT.

The rearrangement links TRBV7-9 to TRBJ2-7; weak D call: TRBD2 (6 bases). This CDR3 comprises 16 residues. Between the trimmed V and J ends, which lost 5 bases and 0 bases, there was a span of 17 bases. Per germline, CDR1 SEHNR and CDR2 FQNEAQ (reference sequence). The CDR3 sequence: CASSPDRDSSSYEQYF. CDR3 DNA: TGTGCCAGCAGCCCCGACCGGGACTCCAGCTCCTACGAGCAGTACTTC. The variable domain in full, completed from reference TRBV7-9 and TRBJ2-7, reads DTGVSQNPRHKITKRGQNVTFRCDPISEHNRLYWYRQTLGQGPEFLTYFQNEAQLEKSRLLSDRFSAERPKGSFSTLEIQRTEQGDSAMYLCASSPDRDSSSYEQYFGPGTRLTVT.

This clone was recorded only once. The V call is TRBV7-7, the J call TRBJ1-6, with D perhaps matching TRBD1 (6 bases). CDR1 is SSHAT and CDR2 is FNYEAQ in the germline V gene (reference sequence). Trimming removed 2 bases from V and 10 bases from J, with 18 bases in between. The length of the CDR3 is 16 residues. This CDR3 is CASSLLQGPSGSPLHF. CDR3 nucleotide sequence: TGTGCCAGCAGCTTACTTCAGGGGCCCTCTGGATCACCCCTCCACTTT.

This rearrangement joins TRBV4-1 to TRBJ2-7; 7 nucleotides match TRBD1. There are 15 residues in the CDR3. The V segment lost 3 bases and the J segment 0 bases; nucleotides outside the gene matches: 5. Germline V gene sequence: CDR1 MGHRA, CDR2 YSYEKL. CDR3 in amino acids: CASSHFRTGSYEQYF. Here the CDR3 DNA reads TGCGCCAGCAGCCACTTCCGGACAGGCTCCTACGAGCAGTACTTC.

This clone has more than one count but fewer than ten. The chain is built from TRBV10-2 and TRBJ2-7; D might be TRBD1 (6 bases). There are 16 residues in the CDR3. The germline V gene has CDR1 WSHSY and CDR2 SAAADI. Trimming stripped 0 bases from V and 1 base from J, with 13 bases between. The CDR3 DNA reads TGCGCCAGCAGTGAGTCTTTTTGGGGGCAGTCCTACGAGCAGTACTTC. It encodes CASSESFWGQSYEQYF.

This clone was counted a few times. The CDR3 spells CASSQEEGTREQFF. CDR3 bases: TGTGCCAGCAGCCAAGAAGAGGGAACACGGGAGCAGTTCTTC. The chain is built from TRBV3-1 (or the pseudogene TRBV3-2) and TRBJ2-1, with D possibly TRBD2 on 5 matching bases. Germline loops: CDR1 LGHDT, CDR2 YNNKEL (reference sequence). The CDR3 is 14 residues long. V gave up 0 bases and J gave up 10 bases, with 13 bases separating them.

The gene calls are TRBV3-1 (or the pseudogene TRBV3-2) and TRBJ1-4; 9 bases match TRBD1. Germline loops: CDR1 LGHDT, CDR2 YNNKEL (reference sequence). After removal of 4 bases from V and 6 bases from J, the junction contained 9 bases not matched to a gene. The CDR3 runs 16 residues. CDR3 nucleotides: TGTGCCAGCAGCCGTTTGACAGGGGGACGATATGAAAAACTGTTTTTT. Its protein product is CASSRLTGGRYEKLFF.

This chain links TRBV7-9 with TRBJ1-1; 7 nucleotides match TRBD1. J was trimmed by 2 bases and V by 4 bases; bases with no gene match: 10. Looked up from germline, CDR1 is SEHNR and CDR2 is FQNEAQ (reference sequence). The CDR3 length is 16 residues. The CDR3: CASSSRGTARNTEAFF. In DNA form, the CDR3 reads TGTGCCAGCAGCTCTCGGGGGACAGCGCGAAACACTGAAGCTTTCTTT.

This chain links TRBV6-4 with TRBJ2-1; 7 bases agree with TRBD2. Germline V lookup: CDR1 MRHNA, CDR2 SNTAGT. The CDR3 is 15 amino acids. The J segment lost 7 bases and the V segment lost 4 bases, leaving 10 bases of the junction unmatched. The CDR3, as DNA: TGTGCCAGCAGTGTTGGCTACCTCGGGGGGAATGAGCAGTTCTTC. It codes for CASSVGYLGGNEQFF.

The chain joins TRBV4-2 to TRBJ2-7; 7 bases are a match to TRBD2. The CDR3 runs to 15 residues. V was pared by 4 bases and J by 3 bases, with 9 bases of the junction left unmatched. Germline V gives CDR1 LGHNA, CDR2 YNFKEQ. CDR3 nucleotides: TGTGCCAGCAGCCCCTCCGGGGGGATAAACTACGAGCAGTACTTC. Protein sequence: CASSPSGGINYEQYF.

Written as DNA, the CDR3 is TGTGCCAGCAGCTTTAGCGGGGGGACTCGTCGCGGCACAGATACGCAGTATTTT. It yields the protein CASSFSGGTRRGTDTQYF. The genes are TRBV5-6 and TRBJ2-3; 10 bases fit TRBD2. The length of the CDR3 is 18 residues. CDR1 is SGHDT and CDR2 is YYEEEE in the germline V gene. V trimming: 2 bases; J trimming: 1 base; junction bases outside the gene matches: 10.

The V call is TRBV14, the J call TRBJ2-7; D call uncertain. CDR3 length: 17 residues. Trimming took off 0 bases at V and 0 bases at J, with 15 bases between the two ends. The V gene's germline CDR1 is SGHDN and CDR2 FVKESK. CDR3 DNA sequence: TGTGCCAGCAGCCAAGACCGTTCCCCGGGTTACTCCTACGAGCAGTACTTC. Translating gives CASSQDRSPGYSYEQYF. Complete variable domain (other parts from reference TRBV14 and TRBJ2-7): EAGVTQFPSHSVIEKGQTVTLRCDPISGHDNLYWYRRVMGKEIKFLLHFVKESKQDESGMPNNRFLAERTGGTYSTLKVQPAELEDSGVYFCASSQDRSPGYSYEQYFGPGTRLTVT.